In this sample, the clone carrying this TCR beta chain turned up a few times. No antigen is known for it. This table comes from immunoSEQ multiplex PCR, and its TCRdb copy is limited to in-frame clones, with some not included. The sample carries tens of thousands of clones, 70% to 80% recorded once. Germline CDR1 and CDR2: SNHLY and FYNNEI. V lost 6 bases, J lost 2 bases, and 9 bases stayed unmatched. The length of the CDR3 is 16 residues. The source of the sample is a study of radiotherapy plus CTLA-4 blockade in lung cancer. Study-level information: Objective responses were recorded in more than 15% of patients, with disease control recorded in 25% to 40%.

Ipilimumab CTLA-4 blockade and focal radiation were given to patients with chemo-refractory metastatic non-small-cell lung cancer. Study conclusions and caveats: Interferon-beta, together with early blood T cell clone dynamics, reportedly best predicted response. In blood, after radiotherapy plus ipilimumab, tumor-derived TCR clones expanded.

This receptor was taken from a human donor with non-small cell lung cancer who had a complete response to radiotherapy plus ipilimumab. Sequencing used peripheral blood, obtained from a patient treated with radiotherapy plus ipilimumab. The chain is built from TRBV2 and TRBJ2-5, with 10 bases aligning to TRBD2. This CDR3 reads CASRGQGLAKQETQYF. As DNA, the CDR3 is TGTGCCAGCAGGGGGCAGGGACTAGCGAAACAAGAGACCCAGTACTTC.